This T cell receptor beta chain was obtained from a study of technical replicates of blood from a handful of donors. Repertoires were generated with immunoSEQ multiplex PCR, while TCRdb's copy carries only in-frame clones and drops some. The sample records roughly 62,000 clones, roughly 91% being singletons. The sequencing sample was made of PBMCs. The TCR sequence derives from a human donor in good health. Some clones in this sample may be carry-over from other donors' samples.

CDR3 sequence: CAIKGVGNTEAFF. The CDR3 nucleotides are TGTGCCATCAAGGGGGTGGGGAACACTGAAGCTTTCTTT. This chain joins TRBV10-3 and TRBJ1-1, with TRBD1 as a possible D gene (6 bases). V dropped 7 bases and J dropped 1 base, with 10 bases sitting between them. Germline V CDR1 and CDR2: ENHRY, SYGVKD. CDR3 length equals 13 residues.